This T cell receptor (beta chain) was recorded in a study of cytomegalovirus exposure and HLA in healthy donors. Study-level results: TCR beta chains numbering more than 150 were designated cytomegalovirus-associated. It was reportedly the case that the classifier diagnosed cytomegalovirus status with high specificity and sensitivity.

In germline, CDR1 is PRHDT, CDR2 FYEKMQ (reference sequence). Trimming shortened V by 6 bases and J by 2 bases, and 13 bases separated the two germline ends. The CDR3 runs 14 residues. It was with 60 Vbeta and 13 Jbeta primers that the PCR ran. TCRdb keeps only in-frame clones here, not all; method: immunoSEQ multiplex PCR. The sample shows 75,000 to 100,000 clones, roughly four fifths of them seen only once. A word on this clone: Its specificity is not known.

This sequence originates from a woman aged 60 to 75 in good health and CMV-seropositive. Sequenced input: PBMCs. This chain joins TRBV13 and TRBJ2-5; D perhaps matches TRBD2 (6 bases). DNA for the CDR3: TGTGCCAGCAGGACGGGGGAAAGACAAGAGACCCAGTACTTC. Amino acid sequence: CASRTGERQETQYF.